Included here is one T cell receptor (beta chain) sequence, with context. Data came from immunoSEQ multiplex PCR; TCRdb stores just in-frame clones and leaves some out. This table holds some 150,000 clones, approximately 86% found once. The data stem from a study of radiation and T cells in renal cell carcinoma. The V gene's germline CDR1 is LNHDA and CDR2 SQIVND (reference sequence). The CDR3 is 17 residues long. V was pared by 5 bases and J by 1 base, with 12 bases of the junction left unmatched. As for time point: blood 4 weeks post-SBRT, at nephrectomy. Treatment indicated: 15 Gy SBRT to primary tumor, nephrectomy 4 weeks later.

The gene calls are TRBV19 and TRBJ2-7, with 9 bases matching TRBD2. This clonotype originated in a woman aged 45-65 years with renal cell carcinoma. This sample comprised blood, obtained from a patient whose treatment included radiotherapy and nephrectomy. For the CDR3, the DNA is TGTGCCAGTAGTCCCGGAAGTGGGCTAGCGGGATCCTACGAGCAGTACTTC. Translated, it gives CASSPGSGLAGSYEQYF. The full variable domain, rest sourced from reference TRBV19 and TRBJ2-7, is DGGITQSPKYLFRKEGQNVTLSCEQNLNHDAMYWYRQDPGQGLRLIYYSQIVNDFQKGDIAEGYSVSREKKESFPLTVTSAQKNPTAFYLCASSPGSGLAGSYEQYFGPGTRLTVT.